These T cell receptor beta chains were read from a single sample in a study of blood T cell repertoires in COVID-19. This table comes from immunoSEQ multiplex PCR, and its TCRdb copy is limited to in-frame clones, with some not included. The table shows 150,000 to 200,000 clones, with 85% occurring only once. The sequenced sample consisted of peripheral blood. Receptors were obtained from a man in his 60s with COVID-19, enrolled during active disease. Both conserved end residues are trimmed from each CDR3. The order of the fields is CDR3 length, J gene, V gene, D gene, CDR3 protein. A D gene is named only where the DNA matches it firmly.

len: 12
j_gene: TRBJ1-2
v_gene: TRBV2
d_gene: .
CDR3aa: ASSPTQGYYGYT

len: 13
j_gene: TRBJ2-7
v_gene: TRBV4-3
d_gene: TRBD1
CDR3aa: ASSPQDRGSYEQY

len: 10
j_gene: TRBJ1-2
v_gene: TRBV5-6
d_gene: .
CDR3aa: ASSLGVDGYT

len: 13
j_gene: TRBJ2-2
v_gene: TRBV3-1/TRBV3-2
d_gene: .
CDR3aa: ASSLAQVNTGELF

len: 12
j_gene: TRBJ1-3
v_gene: TRBV6-6
d_gene: .
CDR3aa: ASSSRGFGNTIY

len: 11
j_gene: TRBJ2-5
v_gene: TRBV5-6
d_gene: TRBD1
CDR3aa: ARGDRGGETQY

len: 17
j_gene: TRBJ1-2
v_gene: TRBV6-2/TRBV6-3
d_gene: .
CDR3aa: ASSYLSSTVGGLGYGYT

len: 12
j_gene: TRBJ1-1
v_gene: TRBV3-1/TRBV3-2
d_gene: TRBD1
CDR3aa: ASSHGGQGAMAF

len: 13
j_gene: TRBJ2-7
v_gene: TRBV5-1
d_gene: .
CDR3aa: ASSLQQGRHYEQY

len: 12
j_gene: TRBJ1-2
v_gene: TRBV5-6
d_gene: .
CDR3aa: ASSLTGLDHGYT

len: 12
j_gene: TRBJ1-1
v_gene: TRBV9
d_gene: .
CDR3aa: ASSPQTDNTEAF

len: 14
j_gene: TRBJ1-4
v_gene: TRBV15
d_gene: .
CDR3aa: ATSRDKSSSNEKLF

len: 11
j_gene: TRBJ1-1
v_gene: TRBV11-2
d_gene: .
CDR3aa: ASSLRERNEAF

len: 12
j_gene: TRBJ1-1
v_gene: TRBV5-1
d_gene: .
CDR3aa: ASSLLGGKTEAF

len: 13
j_gene: TRBJ1-6
v_gene: TRBV11-3
d_gene: .
CDR3aa: ASSESGQANSPLH

len: 12
j_gene: TRBJ1-5
v_gene: TRBV30
d_gene: TRBD1
CDR3aa: AWRPGQGNQPQH

len: 14
j_gene: TRBJ2-5
v_gene: TRBV5-6
d_gene: TRBD1
CDR3aa: ASSLSGTGFGETQY

len: 13
j_gene: TRBJ2-3
v_gene: TRBV7-6
d_gene: .
CDR3aa: ASSLGGRDTDTQY

len: 13
j_gene: TRBJ1-2
v_gene: TRBV7-4
d_gene: .
CDR3aa: ASSPPLGVIYGYT

len: 13
j_gene: TRBJ2-7
v_gene: TRBV5-4
d_gene: TRBD1
CDR3aa: ASSSRQGASYEQY

len: 13
j_gene: TRBJ1-6
v_gene: TRBV19
d_gene: .
CDR3aa: ASSKPGLSNSPLH

len: 13
j_gene: TRBJ1-2
v_gene: TRBV10-3
d_gene: TRBD1
CDR3aa: ATRDSLGPNYGYT

len: 11
j_gene: TRBJ1-5
v_gene: TRBV7-9
d_gene: .
CDR3aa: ASSLISNQPQH

len: 13
j_gene: TRBJ2-7
v_gene: TRBV5-1
d_gene: TRBD2
CDR3aa: ASSSNSGPSYEQY

len: 12
j_gene: TRBJ2-7
v_gene: TRBV2
d_gene: .
CDR3aa: ASSEGAPPYEQY

len: 11
j_gene: TRBJ2-3
v_gene: TRBV29-1
d_gene: .
CDR3aa: STKRLFTDTQY

len: 12
j_gene: TRBJ1-2
v_gene: TRBV28
d_gene: .
CDR3aa: ASSPPQGKYGYT

len: 15
j_gene: TRBJ1-4
v_gene: TRBV19
d_gene: .
CDR3aa: ASSISREGATNEKLF

len: 14
j_gene: TRBJ1-3
v_gene: TRBV28
d_gene: TRBD1
CDR3aa: ASSQPGQGVGNTIY

len: 13
j_gene: TRBJ1-5
v_gene: TRBV7-2
d_gene: TRBD1
CDR3aa: ASSGQGGRYQPQH

len: 14
j_gene: TRBJ2-2
v_gene: TRBV4-1
d_gene: .
CDR3aa: ASSQVGQGGTGELF

len: 13
j_gene: TRBJ2-2
v_gene: TRBV5-5
d_gene: TRBD1
CDR3aa: ASSQRQGGTGELF

len: 12
j_gene: TRBJ2-1
v_gene: TRBV7-2
d_gene: TRBD1
CDR3aa: ASTGTASYNEQF

len: 11
j_gene: TRBJ1-5
v_gene: TRBV29-1
d_gene: TRBD1
CDR3aa: SVGGTGNQPQH

len: 15
j_gene: TRBJ1-3
v_gene: TRBV10-3
d_gene: TRBD1
CDR3aa: AISESGTAYSGNTIY

len: 15
j_gene: TRBJ1-1
v_gene: TRBV5-1
d_gene: .
CDR3aa: ASSSHYRERANTEAF

len: 13
j_gene: TRBJ2-2
v_gene: TRBV24-1
d_gene: .
CDR3aa: ATSDPGQTTGELF

len: 11
j_gene: TRBJ2-7
v_gene: TRBV7-3
d_gene: .
CDR3aa: ASSWSREYEQY

len: 11
j_gene: TRBJ1-4
v_gene: TRBV13
d_gene: TRBD1
CDR3aa: ASSGTDLQKLF

len: 13
j_gene: TRBJ2-1
v_gene: TRBV5-5
d_gene: .
CDR3aa: ASSLELNYRNEQF

len: 12
j_gene: TRBJ1-2
v_gene: TRBV2
d_gene: .
CDR3aa: ASSVTALNYGYT

len: 12
j_gene: TRBJ1-1
v_gene: TRBV5-1
d_gene: .
CDR3aa: ASSLDERTRGAF

len: 16
j_gene: TRBJ2-3
v_gene: TRBV28
d_gene: .
CDR3aa: ASSLDSWQGGSTDTQY

len: 13
j_gene: TRBJ1-5
v_gene: TRBV2
d_gene: TRBD1
CDR3aa: ASSPDRGRNQPQH

len: 11
j_gene: TRBJ1-6
v_gene: TRBV5-1
d_gene: .
CDR3aa: ASSLDSNSPLH

len: 11
j_gene: TRBJ1-1
v_gene: TRBV10-2
d_gene: .
CDR3aa: ASTRGPYTEAF